Presented here are 27 T cell receptor beta chains from one specimen sequenced in a study of T cell clonotyping in hematopoietic cell transplantation. Method: immunoSEQ multiplex PCR; TCRdb's copy keeps in-frame clones and lacks some. The sample shows 13,000 or so clones, 95% to 98% of them seen only once. The source material was peripheral blood mononuclear cells, sampled 30 days after allogeneic stem cell transplant. Receptor source: a female patient aged 50-65 years who had an allogeneic stem cell transplant from an unrelated donor, so T cells may come from the graft donor. Some clones in this sample may be carry-over from other donors' samples.

This chain uses TRBV2 with TRBJ1-5; 12 bases map to TRBD1. Germline CDR1 SNHLY, CDR2 FYNNEI. The CDR3 has 17 residues. Germline trimming cut 8 bases from V and 2 bases from J; bases unmatched to any gene: 10. CDR3: CASGGTGGRSGNQPQHF. The CDR3 region has the DNA TGTGCCAGCGGAGGGACAGGGGGCAGGTCGGGCAATCAGCCCCAGCATTTT.

The rearrangement links TRBV27 to TRBJ2-7, with D tentatively TRBD2 (5 bases). Between the trimmed V and J ends, which lost 3 bases and 4 bases, there was a span of 10 bases. Per the germline V gene, CDR1 is MNHEY and CDR2 is SMNVEV (reference sequence). This CDR3 comprises 13 residues. CDR3 region: CASSFGRDYEQYF. The CDR3 nucleotides are TGTGCCAGCAGTTTCGGACGGGATTACGAGCAGTACTTC.

The chain combines TRBV6-5 with TRBJ1-2; 8 positions match TRBD1. Germline assignment: CDR1 MNHEY and CDR2 SVGAGI. The trim removed 6 bases at V and 6 bases at J, leaving 9 bases unmatched. The CDR3 totals 14 residues. This CDR3 is CASRPGARGHGYTF. The CDR3 coding sequence is TGTGCCAGCAGGCCCGGGGCCAGGGGGCATGGCTACACCTTC.

This sequence joins TRBV5-1 and TRBJ2-1, with 8 bases that match TRBD2. V was clipped by 2 bases and J by 4 bases; unmatched bases: 5. CDR3 length: 15 residues. Germline V gene data show CDR1 as SGHRS and CDR2 as YFSETQ. The CDR3 here is CASSLGSGGYNEQFF. The CDR3 DNA reads as TGCGCCAGCAGCTTAGGGAGCGGGGGTTACAATGAGCAGTTCTTC.

The rearrangement joins TRBV7-3 to TRBJ1-1; D is unclear. Trimming removed 3 bases from V and 1 base from J, with 9 bases in between. Germline V gene lookup returns CDR1 SGHTA and CDR2 FQGTGA. There are 14 residues in the CDR3. CDR3: CASSLQARNTEAFF. Here the CDR3 DNA reads TGTGCCAGCAGCTTGCAGGCTCGGAACACTGAAGCTTTCTTT.

The CDR3 DNA reads TGTGCTAGTGGTTCTCAGGGTCGTGGAAACACCATATATTTT. Translating it yields CASGSQGRGNTIYF. The chain carries TRBV12-5 and TRBJ1-3, with a possible D match to TRBD1 (5 bases). Trimming took off 4 bases at V and 3 bases at J, with 10 bases between the two ends. Germline CDR1 reads LGHNT; CDR2 reads FRNRAP. CDR3 length: 14 amino acids.

This chain connects TRBV6-6 to TRBJ2-7; D assignment may be TRBD1 or TRBD2 (5 bases each). V lost 5 bases and J lost 4, with 15 bases in between. The CDR3 consists of 14 residues. Germline CDR1 MNHNY, CDR2 SVGAGI (reference sequence). The CDR3 is CASSPGRIPYEQYF. Written as DNA, the CDR3 is TGTGCCAGCAGTCCGGGACGTATCCCTTACGAGCAGTACTTC.

This sequence joins TRBV29-1 and TRBJ1-5; 9 bases line up with TRBD1. The CDR3 is made up of 14 amino acids. Germline lookup yields CDR1 SQVTM and CDR2 ANQGSEA. With V trimmed by 4 bases and J by 6 bases, 7 bases remained unmatched. CDR3 in amino acids: CSVVGQGPGQPQHF. As DNA, the CDR3 is TGCAGCGTTGTGGGACAGGGTCCGGGTCAGCCCCAGCATTTT.

This sequence joins TRBV6-1 and TRBJ1-2; no definite D call. The length of the CDR3 is 15 residues. Trimming pared 7 bases from V and 6 bases from J, leaving 21 bases between. Germline V gene data show CDR1 as MNHNS and CDR2 as SASEGT. The CDR3 bases are TGTGCCAGCACCTCTAATCAAGAACCTATAGATGGCTACACCTTC. Translating it yields CASTSNQEPIDGYTF.

This chain joins TRBV11-1 and TRBJ2-7; D may correspond to TRBD1 or TRBD2 (5 bases each). The CDR3 contains 11 residues. V was trimmed by 1 base and J by 11 bases, leaving 9 bases between them. The germline V gene encodes CDR1 SGHAT and CDR2 FQDESV (reference sequence). CDR3 nucleotides: TGTGCCAGCAGCTTAGGCCAGGGAGAGTACTTC. This gives the protein CASSLGQGEYF.

This chain links TRBV7-9 with TRBJ1-3; TRBD1 might be the D (5 bases). The CDR3 sequence is 18 residues long. Germline CDR1 is SEHNR and CDR2 is FQNEAQ (reference sequence). V shed 5 bases and J shed 2 bases, with 22 bases lying between them. This CDR3 is CASSPPFGGSGAGNTIYF. In DNA, the CDR3 is TGTGCCAGCAGCCCCCCATTTGGGGGTTCAGGCGCTGGAAACACCATATATTTT.

This chain connects TRBV6-4 to TRBJ1-6; D is unresolved. Deletions cut 6 bases from V and 8 bases from J, with 11 bases between. Germline V CDR1 and CDR2: MRHNA, SNTAGT. The length of the CDR3 is 13 residues. In DNA form, the CDR3 reads TGTGCCAGCAGCCCCGATTGGGATTCACCCCTCCACTTT. Amino acids: CASSPDWDSPLHF.

V usage is TRBV6-5 and J usage is TRBJ2-7; D might be TRBD1 (7 bases). Germline CDR1 is MNHEY and CDR2 is SVGAGI. The CDR3 has 15 residues. Trimming shortened V by 6 bases and J by 1 base, and 16 bases separated the two germline ends. DNA of the CDR3: TGTGCCAGCAGGCCTACAGGGGCGGGATCCTACGAGCAGTACTTC. Amino acid sequence: CASRPTGAGSYEQYF.

This chain connects TRBV11-2 to TRBJ2-3, with D unclear. The V gene lost 3 bases and the J gene lost 6 bases, with 4 bases spanning the gap. Germline V CDR1 and CDR2: SGHAT, FQNNGV. The CDR3 totals 11 residues. The CDR3 is CASSFLDTQYF. CDR3 bases: TGTGCCAGCAGCTTTTTGGATACGCAGTATTTT.

This chain links TRBV7-8 with TRBJ1-1, with D perhaps TRBD1 (5 bases). This CDR3 contains 14 residues. Germline values: CDR1 SGHVS, CDR2 FQNEAQ. V lost 4 bases and J 4 bases, leaving 13 bases between the germline ends. CDR3 nucleotide sequence: TGTGCCAGCAGCTGGAAGGGGATGGGCACTGAAGCTTTCTTT. As protein: CASSWKGMGTEAFF.

This clone was found once. This chain links TRBV7-2 with TRBJ2-1, with 13 nucleotides matching TRBD2. Unmatched junction bases numbered 1, after V lost 6 bases and J lost 2 bases. Germline V lookup: CDR1 SGHTA, CDR2 FQGNSA. The CDR3 totals 15 residues. CDR3 nucleotides: TGTGCCAGCAGAACTAGCGGGAGGGCCTACAATGAGCAGTTCTTC. Translating it yields CASRTSGRAYNEQFF.

The V gene is TRBV11-2, the J gene TRBJ1-5, with D possibly matching TRBD1 (5 bases). This CDR3 comprises 15 residues. The V end lost 1 base, the J end lost 10 bases, and 17 bases lay between the germline ends. The germline V gene encodes CDR1 SGHAT and CDR2 FQNNGV. CDR3 coding DNA: TGTGCCAGCAGCTTAGCCCCTACAGGATCTCGCCCCCAGCATTTT. As protein: CASSLAPTGSRPQHF.

The chain carries TRBV19 and TRBJ2-3, with D possibly being TRBD1 (5 bases). Germline V gene sequence: CDR1 LNHDA, CDR2 SQIVND (reference sequence). The length of the CDR3 is 13 residues. Trimming left V 3 bases short and J 4 bases short, with 8 bases between. The CDR3 here is CASSMAGPDTQYF. Written as DNA, the CDR3 is TGTGCCAGTAGTATGGCAGGGCCAGATACGCAGTATTTT.

The V call is TRBV30, the J call TRBJ1-2; TRBD1 is a possible D gene (5 bases). Trimming took 2 bases from V and 6 from J, leaving 16 bases between them. This CDR3 region has 14 residues. Germline V lookup: CDR1 GTSNPN, CDR2 SVGIG (reference sequence). The CDR3 is CAWSRLQGSDGYTF. DNA of the CDR3: TGTGCCTGGAGTAGACTCCAGGGTTCGGATGGCTACACCTTC.

The rearrangement joins TRBV11-2 to TRBJ2-3; 8 positions agree with TRBD2. V dropped 5 bases and J dropped 6; count of bases not matched to a gene: 16. Germline CDR1 reads SGHAT; CDR2 reads FQNNGV. This CDR3 spans 17 amino acids. CDR3 protein: CASSPRGGLGFVDTQYF. CDR3 nucleotide sequence: TGTGCCAGCAGCCCACGGGGGGGACTAGGGTTTGTGGATACGCAGTATTTT. Variable domain in full (rest from reference TRBV11-2 and TRBJ2-3): EAGVAQSPRYKIIEKRQSVAFWCNPISGHATLYWYQQILGQGPKLLIQFQNNGVVDDSQLPKDRFSAERLKGVDSTLKIQPAKLEDSAVYLCASSPRGGLGFVDTQYFGPGTRLTVL.

The gene calls are TRBV30 and TRBJ1-1; D unresolved. The ends were cut back, 1 base at V and 1 base at J, with 13 bases in the middle. The CDR3 loop spans 15 amino acids. The germline CDR1 and CDR2 sequences are GTSNPN and SVGIG (reference sequence). Here the CDR3 DNA reads TGTGCCTGGAGTGGAGGGTTACACTGGAACACTGAAGCTTTCTTT. Its translation: CAWSGGLHWNTEAFF. The full variable domain, with the rest looked up from reference TRBV30 and TRBJ1-1, is SQTIHQWPATLVQPVGSPLSLECTVEGTSNPNLYWYRQAAGRGLQLLFYSVGIGQISSEVPQNLSASRPQDRQFILSSKKLLLSDSGFYLCAWSGGLHWNTEAFFGQGTRLTVV.

The chain is built from TRBV13 and TRBJ1-2; no clear D gene. The CDR3 loop spans 13 amino acids. V lost 8 bases to trimming and J lost 4 bases, with 14 bases between them. Per germline, CDR1 PRHDT and CDR2 FYEKMQ (reference sequence). DNA of the CDR3: TGTGCCAGCCGTAAACTAGGTTCCTATGGCTACACCTTC. Amino acids: CASRKLGSYGYTF.

This chain connects TRBV9 to TRBJ1-2, with TRBD1 as a possible D gene (5 bases). CDR1 SGDLS and CDR2 YYNGEE come from the germline V gene. The length of the CDR3 is 13 residues. V lost 3 bases and J lost 8, with 14 bases in between. This CDR3 is CASSESGGLGYTF. CDR3 nucleotide sequence: TGTGCCAGCAGCGAGAGTGGGGGATTGGGCTACACCTTC.

The chain recombines TRBV4-1 with TRBJ2-7; D is unclear. With 4 bases removed from V and 4 bases from J, the gap between germline ends came to 26 bases. This CDR3 has 18 amino acids. From germline, CDR1 is MGHRA and CDR2 YSYEKL. The CDR3 sequence: CASSLKPEDPRSKYEQYF. The CDR3 coding sequence is TGCGCCAGCAGCCTCAAACCCGAAGATCCCCGGTCTAAGTACGAGCAGTACTTC.

The chain employs TRBV11-2 and TRBJ1-3, with D possibly matching TRBD1 (5 bases). CDR1 and CDR2 from the germline V gene are SGHAT and FQNNGV. V dropped 1 base and J dropped 0 bases, with 16 bases sitting between them. The CDR3 runs to 18 residues. DNA of the CDR3: TGTGCCAGCAGCTTAGGGGGCCAGGTCAGGGTCTCTGGAAACACCATATATTTT. It is translated as CASSLGGQVRVSGNTIYF.

The chain couples TRBV2 to TRBJ1-1; 7 bases align to TRBD1. CDR1 and CDR2 from the germline V gene are SNHLY and FYNNEI. The length of the CDR3 is 13 residues. V dropped 11 bases and J dropped 10; count of bases not matched to a gene: 16. The CDR3 nucleotides are TGTGCCTTACCAGCGCCAGGGGGGCGCCGAGCTTTCTTT. It encodes CALPAPGGRRAFF.

The chain carries TRBV25-1 and TRBJ2-7; D is perhaps TRBD2 (6 bases). Germline V gene data show CDR1 as MGHDK and CDR2 as SYGVNS. V was pared by 5 bases and J by 2 bases, with 16 bases between. This CDR3 is built from 15 residues. The CDR3 loop reads CASSPMGRTAYEQYF. CDR3 in DNA: TGTGCCAGCAGTCCGATGGGGAGGACCGCCTACGAGCAGTACTTC.